The 5 T cell receptor beta chains in this list originate from one sample, sequenced in a study of cytomegalovirus exposure and HLA in healthy donors. It was with 60 Vbeta and 13 Jbeta primers that the PCR ran. Measured with immunoSEQ multiplex PCR; TCRdb has only the in-frame clones, and not every one. The repertoire holds over 150,000 clones, with roughly 80% as singletons. Sequenced input: PBMCs. Receptors originate from a man under 40 in good health and CMV-seropositive.

The chain is built from TRBV9 and TRBJ2-1; no clear D. Trimming took off 3 bases at V and 0 bases at J, with 7 bases between the two ends. The CDR3 is made up of 14 amino acids. CDR1 and CDR2 (germline): SGDLS, YYNGEE. CDR3 nucleotide sequence: TGTGCCAGCAGCGCGATGAGCTCCTACAATGAGCAGTTCTTC. Encoded protein: CASSAMSSYNEQFF.

In this sample, this clone turned up a few times. The chain links TRBV30 to TRBJ2-7, with D possibly TRBD1 on 6 matching bases. Germline V gives CDR1 GTSNPN, CDR2 SVGIG (reference sequence). The CDR3 is made up of 12 amino acids. This CDR3 reads CASQGYSYEQYF. The CDR3, as DNA: TGTGCGAGTCAGGGGTACTCCTACGAGCAGTACTTC.

The chain combines TRBV27 with TRBJ2-7; 8 nucleotides match TRBD1. The germline CDR1 and CDR2 sequences are MNHEY and SMNVEV (reference sequence). Unmatched junction bases numbered 4, after V lost 4 bases and J lost 2 bases. This CDR3 contains 14 residues. The CDR3 loop is CASSSGQGTYEQYF. In nucleotides, the CDR3 is TGTGCCAGCAGTTCCGGACAGGGTACCTACGAGCAGTACTTC.

This chain connects TRBV2 to TRBJ2-6; D may be TRBD2 (5 bases). CDR3 size: 14 residues. Germline CDR1 and CDR2: SNHLY and FYNNEI. Trimming shortened V by 11 bases and J by 0 bases, and 11 bases separated the two germline ends. CDR3 loop: CAGHGVSGANVLTF. DNA of the CDR3: TGTGCCGGTCACGGGGTCTCTGGGGCCAACGTCCTGACTTTC.

The chain carries TRBV7-2 and TRBJ1-6, with D perhaps matching TRBD1 (5 bases). Germline V gene data show CDR1 as SGHTA and CDR2 as FQGNSA. The CDR3 runs 13 residues. Trimming removed 7 bases from V and 19 bases from J, with 23 bases in between. The CDR3 protein is CASTLGVGRVPHF. The CDR3 DNA sequence: TGTGCCAGCACCCTAGGGGTCGGCAGGGTCCCTCACTTT.